These T cell receptor beta chains were read from a single sample in a study of shared clonotypes between healthy human individuals. Data came from immunoSEQ multiplex PCR; TCRdb stores just in-frame clones and leaves some out. Here the sample spans millions of clones, 90% to 95% being singletons. Sequenced: naive CD4+ T cells sorted from blood. These receptors were collected from a man aged 18 to 29 in good health. Both conserved end residues are part of each CDR3. The order of the fields is V gene, D gene, clone size, J gene, CDR3 DNA, CDR3 protein. D genes are given only for firm matches. Clone size is given for some rows only: seen once, a few or many times, or a class if the clone is expanded.

TRBV29-1	NA	NA	TRBJ2-3	TGCAGCGTTGCCCTCACGTACACAGATACGCAGTATTTT	CSVALTYTDTQYF
TRBV7-7	TRBD1	NA	TRBJ1-2	TGTGCTAGCTTCGGGGACAGGGTCGAACAAAGTGGCTACACCTTC	CASFGDRVEQSGYTF
TRBV19	TRBD2	NA	TRBJ2-2	TGTGCCAGTAGTAGCGGGAGGCTGGACACCGGGGAGCTGTTTTTT	CASSSGRLDTGELFF
TRBV18	NA	NA	TRBJ2-7	TGTGCCAGCTCATCCCAGGGGTCGGAGCAGTACTTC	CASSSQGSEQYF
TRBV6-5	NA	NA	TRBJ1-4	TGTGCCAGCAGTTACGGCGGAAGGGGGGAAAAACTGTTTTTT	CASSYGGRGEKLFF
TRBV7-8	NA	NA	TRBJ1-1	TGTGCCAGCAGCTTAGGAGGGCAGGGCGTGAACACTGAAGCTTTCTTT	CASSLGGQGVNTEAFF
TRBV7-9	NA	NA	TRBJ1-3	TGTTCCACAGCGGAGAACTCTGGAAACACCATATATTTT	CSTAENSGNTIYF
TRBV6-5	NA	NA	TRBJ2-7	TGTGCCAGCAGTTACTCGATAACAGGGACCTCTCGCGAGCAGTACTTC	CASSYSITGTSREQYF
TRBV6-5	NA	NA	TRBJ1-4	TGTGCCAGCAGTTCCGGCCCCGGAGAAAAACTGTTTTTT	CASSSGPGEKLFF
TRBV19	NA	NA	TRBJ1-6	TGTGCCAGTAGTATAGTACCAGGGAAAAATTCACCCCTCCACTTT	CASSIVPGKNSPLHF
TRBV13	TRBD1	NA	TRBJ1-4	TGTGCCAGCAGCTTAGCCGTGACAGGGGTAGAGGAAAAACTGTTTTTT	CASSLAVTGVEEKLFF
TRBV11-2	NA	NA	TRBJ2-3	TGTGCCAGCAGCTACATAGGGGATACGCAGTATTTT	CASSYIGDTQYF
TRBV30	NA	NA	TRBJ1-2	TGTGCCTGGAGTGAGTGGGATAACTATGGCTACACCTTC	CAWSEWDNYGYTF
TRBV10-3	TRBD1	NA	TRBJ1-1	TGTGCCATCAGTTCTATCGGACAGGAGAACACTGAAGCTTTCTTT	CAISSIGQENTEAFF
TRBV30	NA	NA	TRBJ2-2	TGTGCCTGGAGCGTTCGGACCGGGGAGCTGTTTTTT	CAWSVRTGELFF
TRBV18	NA	NA	TRBJ2-7	TGTGCCAGCTCACCACGGGTGGGAGCGTGGTCCTACGAGCAGTACTTC	CASSPRVGAWSYEQYF
TRBV30	TRBD1	NA	TRBJ2-2	TGTGCCTGGAGTGCTTACAGGGGCGCCGGGGAGCTGTTTTTT	CAWSAYRGAGELFF
TRBV30	TRBD2	NA	TRBJ2-1	TGTGCCTGGAGTACAGGACTAGCGGGAGGCAATGAGCAGTTCTTC	CAWSTGLAGGNEQFF
TRBV28	TRBD1	NA	TRBJ1-5	TGTGCCAGCAGTCCGGGGACAGTCAACCAGCCCCAGCATTTT	CASSPGTVNQPQHF
TRBV30	NA	NA	TRBJ1-3	TGTGCCTGGGATGGGGGGTTCCGCTCTGGAAACACCATATATTTT	CAWDGGFRSGNTIYF
TRBV9	TRBD1	NA	TRBJ1-6	TGTGCCAGCAGCGTAGACCAGACAGGGGTTGGGAGGCCCCTCCACTTT	CASSVDQTGVGRPLHF
TRBV7-9	TRBD1	NA	TRBJ1-1	TGTGCCAGCAGCTCAGGGGGCTCGAACACTGAAGCTTTCTTT	CASSSGGSNTEAFF
TRBV13	NA	NA	TRBJ1-2	TGTGCCAGCAGCTTAGGGGATCAAGCTAACTATGGCTACACCTTC	CASSLGDQANYGYTF
TRBV18	NA	NA	TRBJ2-7	TGTGCCAGCTCACCGGGCGTTTACGAGCAGTACTTC	CASSPGVYEQYF
TRBV6-5	NA	once	TRBJ2-5	TGTGCCAGCAGTTACAACAGACCAGCAGGGGAAGAGACCCAGTACTTC	CASSYNRPAGEETQYF
TRBV27	TRBD2	NA	TRBJ2-5	TGTGCCAGCAGTTTATGGCGGGGGGATCGGGAGACCCAGTACTTC	CASSLWRGDRETQYF
TRBV6-1	NA	NA	TRBJ1-2	TGTGCCAGCACGGTACAAGACGTTAACTATGGCTACACCTTC	CASTVQDVNYGYTF
TRBV28	NA	once	TRBJ2-7	TGTGCCAGCAGTTACACAGGGAATTGGTACTTC	CASSYTGNWYF
TRBV5-1	NA	NA	TRBJ2-7	TGCGCCAGCAGCTTGTCCACGGGTTGGGCTACGGAGCAGTACTTC	CASSLSTGWATEQYF
TRBV30	TRBD1	NA	TRBJ2-7	TGTGCCTGCGGACAGGACTACGAGCAGTACTTC	CACGQDYEQYF
TRBV5-1	NA	NA	TRBJ2-7	TGCGCCAGCAGGGTGCTGTGGGACCCCAACTACGAGCAGTACTTC	CASRVLWDPNYEQYF
TRBV4-1	NA	NA	TRBJ2-7	TGCGCCAGCAGCCAGGGACTTCAGTACGAGCAGTACTTC	CASSQGLQYEQYF
TRBV13	TRBD2	NA	TRBJ2-2	TGTGCCAGCAGCTTACTAGCGGGGTCGGTCACCGGGGAGCTGTTTTTT	CASSLLAGSVTGELFF